This T cell receptor (beta chain) is drawn from a study of blood T cells in healthy people across ages. This clonotype was seen repeatedly, ten times or more. Through a sample-barcoded 5' primer and a J-beta primer mix, a second PCR was run for 7 to 11 cycles. TCRdb reprocessed the 5' RACE reads via MiXCR and lists one record per CDR3 protein. The data contain fewer than 750,000 distinct CDR3 sequences, about 51% of them singletons. The germline V gene encodes CDR1 DFQATT and CDR2 SNEGSKA (reference sequence). Trimming took 0 bases from V and 6 from J, leaving 15 bases between them. The CDR3 runs to 14 residues.

The sequence came from a woman of 80 years or more in good health. This chain connects TRBV20-1 to TRBJ2-7, with D unclear. Source material: blood. The CDR3 DNA reads TGCAGTGCTAGAGATCCCCGGGCCACCGTCGAGCAGTACTTC. Translation gives CSARDPRATVEQYF.